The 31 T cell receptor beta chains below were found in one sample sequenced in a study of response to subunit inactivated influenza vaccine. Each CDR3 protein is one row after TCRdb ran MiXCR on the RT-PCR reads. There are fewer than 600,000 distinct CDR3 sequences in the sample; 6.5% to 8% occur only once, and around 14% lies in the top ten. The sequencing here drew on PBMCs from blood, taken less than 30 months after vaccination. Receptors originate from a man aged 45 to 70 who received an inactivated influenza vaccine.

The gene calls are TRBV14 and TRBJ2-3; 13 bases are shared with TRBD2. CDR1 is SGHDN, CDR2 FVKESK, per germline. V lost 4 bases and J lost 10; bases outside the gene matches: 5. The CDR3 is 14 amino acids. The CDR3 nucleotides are TGTGCCAGCAGCCCGGGACTAGCGGGGTCCGCGCAGTATTTT. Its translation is CASSPGLAGSAQYF.

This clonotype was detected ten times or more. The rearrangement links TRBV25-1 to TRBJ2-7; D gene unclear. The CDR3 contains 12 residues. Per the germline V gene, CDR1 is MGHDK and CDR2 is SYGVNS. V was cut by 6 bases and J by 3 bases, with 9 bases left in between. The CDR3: CASSQSYYEQYF. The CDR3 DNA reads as TGTGCCAGCAGCCAAAGCTACTACGAGCAGTACTTC.

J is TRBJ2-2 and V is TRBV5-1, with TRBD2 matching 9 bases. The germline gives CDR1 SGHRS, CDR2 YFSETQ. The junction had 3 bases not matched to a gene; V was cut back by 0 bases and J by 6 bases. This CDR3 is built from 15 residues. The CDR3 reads CASSLVAGASGELFF. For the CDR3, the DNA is TGCGCCAGCAGCTTGGTAGCGGGAGCTTCCGGGGAGCTGTTTTTT.

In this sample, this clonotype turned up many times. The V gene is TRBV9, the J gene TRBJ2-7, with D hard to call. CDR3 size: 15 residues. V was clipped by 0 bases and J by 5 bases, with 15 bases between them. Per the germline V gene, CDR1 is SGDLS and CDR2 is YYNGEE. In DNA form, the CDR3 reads TGTGCCAGCAGCGTAGGACACGCAGGTGTCAACGAGCAGTACTTC. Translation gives CASSVGHAGVNEQYF.

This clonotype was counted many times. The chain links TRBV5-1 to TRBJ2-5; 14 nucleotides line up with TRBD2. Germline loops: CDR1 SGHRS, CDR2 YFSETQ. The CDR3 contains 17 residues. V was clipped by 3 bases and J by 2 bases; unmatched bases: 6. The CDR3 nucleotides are TGCGCCAGCAGCTCGGGACTAGCGGGAGACGTTCAAGAGACCCAGTACTTC. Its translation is CASSSGLAGDVQETQYF.

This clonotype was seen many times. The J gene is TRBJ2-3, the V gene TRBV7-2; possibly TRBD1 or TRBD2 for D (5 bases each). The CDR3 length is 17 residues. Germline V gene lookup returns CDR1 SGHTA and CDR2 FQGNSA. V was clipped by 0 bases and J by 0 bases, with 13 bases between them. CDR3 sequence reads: CASSLASGTASTDTQYF. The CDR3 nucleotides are TGTGCCAGCAGCTTAGCCAGTGGGACGGCTAGCACAGATACGCAGTATTTT.

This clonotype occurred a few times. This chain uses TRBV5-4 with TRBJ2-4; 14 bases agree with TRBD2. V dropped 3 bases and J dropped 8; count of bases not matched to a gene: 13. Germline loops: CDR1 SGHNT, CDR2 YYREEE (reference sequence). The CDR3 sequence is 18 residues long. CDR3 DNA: TGTGCCAGCAGCTCCACGACTAGCGGGAGGGCCAAATTCGACATTCAGTACTTC. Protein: CASSSTTSGRAKFDIQYF.

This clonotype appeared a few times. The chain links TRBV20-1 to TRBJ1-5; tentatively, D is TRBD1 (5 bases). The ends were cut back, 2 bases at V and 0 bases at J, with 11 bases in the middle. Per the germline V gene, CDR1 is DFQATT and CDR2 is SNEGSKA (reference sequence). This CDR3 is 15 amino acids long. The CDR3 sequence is CSARRGPISNQPQHF. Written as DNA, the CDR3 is TGCAGTGCTAGACGGGGACCGATTAGCAATCAGCCCCAGCATTTT.

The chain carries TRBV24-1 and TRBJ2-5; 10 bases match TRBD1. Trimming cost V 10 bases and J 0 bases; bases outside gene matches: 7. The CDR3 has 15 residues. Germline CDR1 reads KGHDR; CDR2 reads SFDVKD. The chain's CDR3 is CATHAGTGDQETQYF. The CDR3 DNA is TGTGCCACTCATGCCGGGACAGGGGACCAAGAGACCCAGTACTTC.

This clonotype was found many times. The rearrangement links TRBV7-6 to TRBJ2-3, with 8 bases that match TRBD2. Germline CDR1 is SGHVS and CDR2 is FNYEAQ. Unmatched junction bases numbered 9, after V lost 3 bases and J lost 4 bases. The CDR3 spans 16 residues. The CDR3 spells CASSFNPGGAADTQYF. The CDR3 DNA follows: TGTGCCAGCAGCTTTAACCCCGGGGGGGCAGCAGATACGCAGTATTTT.

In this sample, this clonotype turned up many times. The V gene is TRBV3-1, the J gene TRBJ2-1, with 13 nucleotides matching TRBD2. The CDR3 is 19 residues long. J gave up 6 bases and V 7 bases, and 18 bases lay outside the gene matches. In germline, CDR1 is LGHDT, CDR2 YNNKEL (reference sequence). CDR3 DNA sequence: TGTGCCAGCATCTCTCGCCGGGTAACTAGCGGGGGGGCTGTCAATGAGCAGTTCTTC. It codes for CASISRRVTSGGAVNEQFF.

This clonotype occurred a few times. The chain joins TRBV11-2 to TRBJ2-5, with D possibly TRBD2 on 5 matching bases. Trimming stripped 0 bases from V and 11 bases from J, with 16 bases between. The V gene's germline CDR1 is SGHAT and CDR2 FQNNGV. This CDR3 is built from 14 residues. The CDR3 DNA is TGTGCCAGCAGCTTAGAGTCGGACTCTAGTATACAGTACTTC. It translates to CASSLESDSSIQYF. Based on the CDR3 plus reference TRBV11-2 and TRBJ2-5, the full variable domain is EAGVAQSPRYKIIEKRQSVAFWCNPISGHATLYWYQQILGQGPKLLIQFQNNGVVDDSQLPKDRFSAERLKGVDSTLKIQPAKLEDSAVYLCASSLESDSSIQYFGPGTRLLVL.

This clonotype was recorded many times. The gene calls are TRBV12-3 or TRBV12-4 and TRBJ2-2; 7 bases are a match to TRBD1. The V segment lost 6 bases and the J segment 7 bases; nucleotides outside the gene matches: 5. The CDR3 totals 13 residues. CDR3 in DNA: TGTGCCAGCAGCCCTACAGGGGACGGGGAGCTGTTTTTT. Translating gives CASSPTGDGELFF.

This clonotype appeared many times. As DNA, the CDR3 is TGTGCCAGCAGACTAGCGACTCTCCGGGGGGATGAGCAGTTCTTC. Translating it yields CASRLATLRGDEQFF. The rearrangement links TRBV12-3 or TRBV12-4 to TRBJ2-1; 7 positions match TRBD2. Trimming took 6 bases from V and 8 from J; bases not matched to a gene: 13. The CDR3 runs 15 residues.

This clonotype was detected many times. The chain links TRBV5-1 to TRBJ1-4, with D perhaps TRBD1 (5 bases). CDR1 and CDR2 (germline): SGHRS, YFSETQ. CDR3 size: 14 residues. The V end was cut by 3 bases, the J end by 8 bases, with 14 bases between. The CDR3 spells CASSSGPSGEKLFF. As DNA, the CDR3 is TGCGCCAGCAGCTCGGGACCTTCCGGGGAAAAACTGTTTTTT.

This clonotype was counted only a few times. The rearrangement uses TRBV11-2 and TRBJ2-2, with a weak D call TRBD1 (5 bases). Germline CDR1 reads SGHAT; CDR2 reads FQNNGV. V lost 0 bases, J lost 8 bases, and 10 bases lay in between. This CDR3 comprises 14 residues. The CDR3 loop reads CASSLDRVEGELFF. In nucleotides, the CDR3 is TGTGCCAGCAGCTTAGACAGGGTCGAAGGGGAGCTGTTTTTT.

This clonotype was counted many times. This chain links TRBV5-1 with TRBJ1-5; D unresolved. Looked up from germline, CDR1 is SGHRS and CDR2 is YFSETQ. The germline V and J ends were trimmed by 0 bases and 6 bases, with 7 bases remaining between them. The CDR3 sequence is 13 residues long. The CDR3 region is CASSLGFSQPQHF. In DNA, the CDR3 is TGCGCCAGCAGCTTGGGGTTTTCTCAGCCCCAGCATTTT.

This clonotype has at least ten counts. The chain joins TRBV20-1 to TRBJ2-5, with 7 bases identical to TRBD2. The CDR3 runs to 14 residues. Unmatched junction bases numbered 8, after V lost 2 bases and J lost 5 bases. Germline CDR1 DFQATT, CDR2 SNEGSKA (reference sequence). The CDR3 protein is CSARSRERRETQYF. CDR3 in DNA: TGCAGTGCTAGATCGCGGGAGAGGAGGGAGACCCAGTACTTC.

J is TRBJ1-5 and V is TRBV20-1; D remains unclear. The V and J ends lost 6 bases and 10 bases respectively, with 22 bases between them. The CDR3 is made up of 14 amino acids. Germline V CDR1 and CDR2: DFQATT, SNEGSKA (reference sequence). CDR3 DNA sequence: TGCAGTGCGGCCCTACAAGGAGAGATCAGCCCCCAGCATTTT. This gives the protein CSAALQGEISPQHF.

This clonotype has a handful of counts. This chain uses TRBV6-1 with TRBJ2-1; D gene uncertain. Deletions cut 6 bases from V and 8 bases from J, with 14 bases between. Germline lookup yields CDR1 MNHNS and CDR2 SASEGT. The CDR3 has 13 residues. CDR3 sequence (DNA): TGTGCCAGCAGCCTAGAACCCCTGGATGAGCAGTTCTTC. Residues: CASSLEPLDEQFF.

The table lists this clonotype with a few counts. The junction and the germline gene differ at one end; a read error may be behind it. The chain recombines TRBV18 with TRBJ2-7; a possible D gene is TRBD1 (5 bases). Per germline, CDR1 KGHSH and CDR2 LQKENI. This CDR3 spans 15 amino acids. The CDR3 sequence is CTSSPSPDNSYEQYF. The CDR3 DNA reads TGTACCAGCTCACCGAGTCCGGACAACTCCTACGAGCAGTACTTC.

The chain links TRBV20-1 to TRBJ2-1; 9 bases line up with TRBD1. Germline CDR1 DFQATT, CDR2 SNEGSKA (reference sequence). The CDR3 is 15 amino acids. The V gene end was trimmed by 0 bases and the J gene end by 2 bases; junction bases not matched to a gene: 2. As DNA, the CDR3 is TGCAGTGCTAGAGATTGGGACAGGGCCTACAATGAGCAGTTCTTC. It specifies CSARDWDRAYNEQFF.

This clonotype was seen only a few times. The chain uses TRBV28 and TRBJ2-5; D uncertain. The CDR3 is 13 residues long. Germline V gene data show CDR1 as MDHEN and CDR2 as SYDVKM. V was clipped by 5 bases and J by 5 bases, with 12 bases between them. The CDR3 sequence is CASSPPRVETQYF. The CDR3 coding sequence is TGTGCCAGCAGTCCGCCCCGGGTGGAGACCCAGTACTTC.

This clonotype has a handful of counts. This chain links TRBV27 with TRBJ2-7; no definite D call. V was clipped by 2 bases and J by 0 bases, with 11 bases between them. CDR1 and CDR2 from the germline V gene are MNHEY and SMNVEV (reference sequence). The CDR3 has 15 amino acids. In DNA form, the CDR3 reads TGTGCCAGCAGTTTAAGGCCCATCACCTCCTACGAGCAGTACTTC. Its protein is CASSLRPITSYEQYF.

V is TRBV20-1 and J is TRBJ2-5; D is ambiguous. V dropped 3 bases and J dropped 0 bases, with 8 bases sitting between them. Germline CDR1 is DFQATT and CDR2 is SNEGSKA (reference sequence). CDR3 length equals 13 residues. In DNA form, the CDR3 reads TGCAGTGCTAGCGCGCCGGACCAAGAGACCCAGTACTTC. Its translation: CSASAPDQETQYF.

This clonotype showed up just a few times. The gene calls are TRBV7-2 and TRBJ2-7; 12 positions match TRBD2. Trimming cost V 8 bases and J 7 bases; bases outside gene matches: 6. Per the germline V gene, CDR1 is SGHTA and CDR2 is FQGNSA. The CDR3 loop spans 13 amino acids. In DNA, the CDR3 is TGTGCCAGCCACTCCGGACTAGCGGGGGAGCAGTACTTC. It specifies CASHSGLAGEQYF. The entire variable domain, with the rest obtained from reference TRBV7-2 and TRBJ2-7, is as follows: GAGVSQSPSNKVTEKGKDVELRCDPISGHTALYWYRQSLGQGLEFLIYFQGNSAPDKSGLPSDRFSAERTGGSVSTLTIQRTQQEDSAVYLCASHSGLAGEQYFGPGTRLTVT.

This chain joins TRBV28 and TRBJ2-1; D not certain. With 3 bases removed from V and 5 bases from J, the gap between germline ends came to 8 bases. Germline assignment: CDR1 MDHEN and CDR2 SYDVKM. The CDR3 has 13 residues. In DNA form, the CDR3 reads TGTGCCAGCAGTTTCTGGCTTAACAATGAGCAGTTCTTC. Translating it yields CASSFWLNNEQFF. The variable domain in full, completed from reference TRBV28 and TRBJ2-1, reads DVKVTQSSRYLVKRTGEKVFLECVQDMDHENMFWYRQDPGLGLRLIYFSYDVKMKEKGDIPEGYSVSREKKERFSLILESASTNQTSMYLCASSFWLNNEQFFGPGTRLTVL.

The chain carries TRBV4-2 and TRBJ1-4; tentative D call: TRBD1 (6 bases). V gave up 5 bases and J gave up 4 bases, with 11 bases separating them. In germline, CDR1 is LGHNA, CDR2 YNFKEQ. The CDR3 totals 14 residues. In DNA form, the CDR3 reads TGTGCCAGCAGCTACAGGGCCTATAATGAAAAACTGTTTTTT. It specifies CASSYRAYNEKLFF.

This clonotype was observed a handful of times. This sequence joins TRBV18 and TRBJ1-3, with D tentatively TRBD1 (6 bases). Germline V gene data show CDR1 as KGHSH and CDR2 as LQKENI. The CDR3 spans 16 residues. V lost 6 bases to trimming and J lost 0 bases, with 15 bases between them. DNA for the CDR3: TGTGCCAGCTCGCCCGGGACACAAATCTCTGGAAACACCATATATTTT. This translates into CASSPGTQISGNTIYF.

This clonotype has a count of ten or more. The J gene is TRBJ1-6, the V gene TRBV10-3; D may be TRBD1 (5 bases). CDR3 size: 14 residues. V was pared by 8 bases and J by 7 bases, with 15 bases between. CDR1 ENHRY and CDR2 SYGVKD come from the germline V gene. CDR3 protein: CAIAGQTANSPLHF. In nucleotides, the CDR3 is TGTGCCATCGCGGGGCAGACGGCAAATTCACCCCTCCACTTT.

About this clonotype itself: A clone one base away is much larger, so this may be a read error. The CDR3 nucleotides are TGCGCCAGCGGCTACGGGACACCGAACACCGGGGAGCTGTTTTTT. It yields the protein CASGYGTPNTGELFF. J is TRBJ2-2 and V is TRBV4-1; the D gene is possibly TRBD1 (6 bases). Deletions cut 8 bases from V and 0 bases from J, with 13 bases between. The CDR3 is 15 amino acids. Looked up from germline, CDR1 is MGHRA and CDR2 is YSYEKL.